Listed below are T cell receptor beta chains from one sample, sequenced in a study of graft-versus-host responses after intestinal transplantation. The repertoire was sequenced with immunoSEQ multiplex PCR; TCRdb's copy has only in-frame clones and lacks some. The sample includes under 75,000 clones, about nine tenths of them seen just once. Material: ileum tissue, obtained 350 to 400 days after transplant. These receptors all stem from a human patient who received an intestinal transplant, so some T cells may come from the graft donor. The CDR3 runs from the conserved cysteine through the conserved F or W. The order of the fields is CDR3 length, V gene, J gene, D gene, clone size, CDR3 protein, CDR3 DNA. A D gene is named only where the DNA matches it firmly. Expanded clones are given a class, and other clones once, few, many or no size at all.

15	TRBV29-1	TRBJ1-6	.	few	CSVAVDGNVNSPLHF	TGCAGCGTTGCTGTGGACGGTAACGTTAACTCACCCCTCCACTTT
18	TRBV9	TRBJ2-7	TRBD2	.	CASSPSGGLGTDSYEQYF	TGTGCCAGCAGCCCGAGCGGGGGGCTGGGTACCGACTCCTACGAGCAGTACTTC
16	TRBV28	TRBJ2-2	.	.	CASSFGGPLRVGELFF	TGTGCCAGCAGTTTCGGGGGCCCCCTGAGGGTCGGGGAGCTGTTTTTT
14	TRBV15	TRBJ1-3	TRBD1	.	CATSRTGGKDTIYF	TGTGCCACCAGCAGGACAGGGGGGAAGGACACCATATATTTT
14	TRBV13	TRBJ1-3	TRBD1	.	CASRLGQGGNTIYF	TGTGCCAGCCGCCTGGGACAGGGTGGAAACACCATATATTTT
16	TRBV6-5	TRBJ1-3	.	.	CASSYDRFTYGNTIYF	TGTGCCAGCAGTTACGACAGATTCACTTATGGAAACACCATATATTTT
10	TRBV27	TRBJ1-5	.	.	CATFNQPQHF	TGTGCCACCTTTAATCAGCCCCAGCATTTT
14	TRBV2	TRBJ1-6	.	once	CASSDREYDSPLHF	TGTGCCAGCAGTGACAGGGAATACGATTCACCCCTCCACTTT
16	TRBV7-9	TRBJ2-4	.	.	CASSFGDTPGKNIQYF	TGTGCCAGCAGCTTCGGGGATACCCCGGGGAAAAACATTCAGTACTTC
14	TRBV11-2	TRBJ2-3	.	once	CASSLGGVVDTQYF	TGTGCCAGCAGCTTAGGTGGGGTGGTAGATACGCAGTATTTT
14	TRBV7-2	TRBJ1-1	.	.	CASSLEYSNTEAFF	TGTGCCAGCAGCTTAGAATACTCGAACACTGAAGCTTTCTTT
14	TRBV6-5	TRBJ1-5	.	.	CASSSSTANQPQHF	.
13	TRBV5-4	TRBJ1-1	.	.	CASSFKANTEAFF	TGTGCCAGCAGCTTCAAGGCGAACACTGAAGCTTTCTTT
14	TRBV4-1	TRBJ2-4	.	.	CASSRAGYKNIQYF	TGCGCCAGCAGCCGGGCGGGGTACAAAAACATTCAGTACTTC
16	TRBV11-1	TRBJ2-7	TRBD1	.	CASSLDDRVSSYEQYF	TGTGCCAGCAGCTTAGATGACAGGGTAAGCTCCTACGAGCAGTACTTC
16	TRBV9	TRBJ2-4	.	.	CASSVDPGPPKNIQYF	TGTGCCAGCAGCGTAGACCCAGGACCCCCGAAGAACATTCAGTACTTC
16	TRBV6-1	TRBJ1-1	.	.	CASSEHFGQLNTEAFF	TGTGCCAGCAGTGAACATTTCGGCCAGCTGAACACTGAAGCTTTCTTT
14	TRBV29-1	TRBJ2-3	TRBD2	.	CSLATSGHTDTQYF	TGCAGCTTAGCGACTAGCGGGCACACAGATACGCAGTATTTT
18	TRBV7-9	TRBJ1-1	.	once	CASSSLRFLGGLNTEAFF	TGTGCCAGCAGCTCCCTTAGGTTTTTGGGAGGATTGAACACTGAAGCTTTCTTT
17	TRBV6-1	TRBJ1-1	TRBD1	.	CASSEYIRDRPHTEAFF	TGTGCCAGCAGTGAATACATTAGGGACAGGCCCCACACTGAAGCTTTCTTT
15	TRBV29-1	TRBJ2-7	TRBD2	.	CSVDQAGAPSYEQYF	TGCAGCGTTGACCAAGCGGGAGCCCCTTCCTACGAGCAGTACTTC
13	TRBV10-3	TRBJ2-7	TRBD1	.	CAISDRTGDEQYF	TGTGCCATCAGTGACCGGACAGGGGACGAGCAGTACTTC
12	TRBV28	TRBJ2-3	.	.	CASSLLTDTQYF	TGTGCCAGCAGTTTACTCACAGATACGCAGTATTTT
15	TRBV5-1	TRBJ2-1	TRBD2	.	CASSRLAGTYNEQFF	TGCGCCAGCAGCAGACTAGCGGGTACTTACAATGAGCAGTTCTTC
12	TRBV18	TRBJ2-1	.	.	CASSLEVNEQFF	TGTGCCAGCTCACTAGAGGTCAATGAGCAGTTCTTC
16	TRBV27	TRBJ1-2	TRBD1	.	CASSLIPGTGVKGYTF	TGTGCCAGCAGTTTGATTCCCGGGACAGGGGTCAAAGGCTACACCTTC
11	TRBV29-1	TRBJ2-7	.	.	CSVGLGIEQYF	TGCAGCGTTGGATTGGGGATCGAGCAGTACTTC
17	TRBV15	TRBJ2-2	TRBD1	.	CATSRLRGTGRTGELFF	TGTGCCACCAGCAGATTACGCGGGACAGGGCGCACCGGGGAGCTGTTTTTT
16	TRBV7-3	TRBJ2-1	TRBD2	.	CASSHPPGTSGAEQFF	TGTGCCAGCAGCCATCCTCCCGGGACTAGCGGTGCTGAGCAGTTCTTC
15	TRBV29-1	TRBJ2-7	.	.	CSVRTGELGTYEQYF	TGCAGCGTCCGAACTGGGGAATTGGGGACCTACGAGCAGTACTTC
13	TRBV11-2	TRBJ2-7	.	.	CASSFSSLDEQYF	TGTGCCAGCAGCTTCAGTTCATTGGACGAGCAGTACTTC
14	TRBV2	TRBJ2-2	.	.	CASSAIGTTGELFF	TGTGCCAGCAGTGCGATAGGGACCACCGGGGAGCTGTTTTTT
15	TRBV11-1	TRBJ1-2	TRBD1	.	CASRKGTGVPFGYTF	TGTGCCAGCAGAAAAGGGACAGGGGTACCCTTTGGCTACACCTTC
13	TRBV30	TRBJ2-3	.	once	CAWSAMSWDTQYF	TGTGCCTGGAGTGCCATGTCCTGGGATACGCAGTATTTT
13	TRBV11-3	TRBJ2-1	.	.	CASSLDGANEQFF	TGTGCCAGCAGCTTAGATGGCGCCAATGAGCAGTTCTTC
15	TRBV6-6	TRBJ2-7	TRBD1	.	CASSYEGQGIDEQYF	TGTGCCAGCAGTTACGAGGGACAGGGGATCGACGAGCAGTACTTC
16	TRBV2	TRBJ2-3	TRBD2	.	CASLLGLAGGTDTQYF	TGTGCCAGCTTGTTGGGACTAGCGGGGGGCACAGATACGCAGTATTTT
12	TRBV15	TRBJ2-7	.	once	CATLVTDYEQYF	TGTGCCACCCTCGTGACAGACTACGAGCAGTACTTC
11	TRBV28	TRBJ2-3	.	.	CASSSRGTQYF	TGTGCCAGCAGTTCGAGGGGTACGCAGTATTTT
10	TRBV6-1	TRBJ2-1	.	.	CASRDNEQFF	TGTGCCAGCAGAGACAATGAGCAGTTCTTC
14	TRBV2	TRBJ2-7	TRBD1	.	CASRPRTGGYEQYF	TGTGCCAGCCGACCCAGGACAGGGGGCTACGAGCAGTACTTC
9	TRBV9	TRBJ1-2	.	.	CASIGGYTF	TGTGCCAGCATAGGTGGGTACACCTTC
16	TRBV28	TRBJ2-6	.	.	CASSSLMKAGANVLTF	TGTGCCAGCAGTTCCCTAATGAAGGCTGGGGCCAACGTCCTGACTTTC
15	TRBV5-1	TRBJ2-7	.	.	CASSSSGLAVHEQYF	TGCGCCAGCAGCTCCAGCGGCCTAGCTGTCCACGAGCAGTACTTC
15	TRBV5-3	TRBJ1-5	.	.	CARSLSRRLNQPQHF	TGTGCCAGAAGCTTGTCCCGCAGACTGAATCAGCCCCAGCATTTT
15	TRBV2	TRBJ1-1	.	once	CASSEGDPPDPEAFF	TGTGCCAGCAGTGAAGGCGACCCGCCGGACCCTGAAGCTTTCTTT
14	TRBV18	TRBJ2-1	TRBD2	few	CASSPLAGGDEQFF	TGTGCCAGCTCACCACTAGCGGGGGGAGATGAGCAGTTCTTC
16	TRBV6-6	TRBJ1-5	.	once	CASSPTNQGSHQPQHF	TGTGCCAGCAGTCCAACCAATCAGGGATCCCATCAGCCCCAGCATTTT
11	TRBV25-1	TRBJ1-2	.	.	CASSGGYGYTF	TGTGCCAGCAGTGGGGGGTATGGCTACACCTTC
14	TRBV4-1	TRBJ1-2	.	.	CASSQGPRAYGYTF	TGCGCCAGCAGCCAAGGGCCTAGGGCCTATGGCTACACCTTC
19	TRBV28	TRBJ2-6	TRBD1	.	CASSLWDRGLVSGANVLTF	TGTGCCAGCAGTTTATGGGACAGGGGACTTGTCTCTGGGGCCAACGTCCTGACTTTC
17	TRBV14	TRBJ2-7	TRBD1	once	CASSLSKSGQGPHEQYF	TGTGCCAGCAGTTTATCAAAATCGGGACAGGGTCCCCACGAGCAGTACTTC
14	TRBV29-1	TRBJ2-7	TRBD2	.	CSVRTGTSVYEQYF	TGCAGCGTCCGGACCGGGACTAGCGTCTACGAGCAGTACTTC
19	TRBV7-3	TRBJ2-6	TRBD1	.	CASSSSPGTGGSGANVLTF	TGTGCCAGCAGCTCGAGTCCCGGGACAGGGGGATCTGGGGCCAACGTCCTGACTTTC
14	TRBV2	TRBJ1-5	.	.	CASSEGFSNQPQHF	TGTGCCAGCAGTGAGGGGTTTAGCAATCAGCCCCAGCATTTT
14	TRBV4-1	TRBJ2-5	.	.	CASSQDPGAETQYF	TGCGCCAGCAGCCAAGATCCGGGAGCAGAGACCCAGTACTTC
15	TRBV28	TRBJ1-5	TRBD1	.	CASSLGRQGHQPQHF	TGTGCCAGCAGTTTAGGGAGACAGGGACATCAGCCCCAGCATTTT
16	TRBV5-1	TRBJ2-7	.	.	CASSPLWGQGNYEQYF	TGCGCCAGCAGCCCCCTCTGGGGTCAGGGCAACTACGAGCAGTACTTC
15	TRBV6-5	TRBJ2-5	TRBD2	.	CASIGTSGRRQTQYF	TGTGCCAGCATCGGGACTAGCGGGAGGAGACAGACCCAGTACTTC
14	TRBV14	TRBJ1-2	.	few	CASSQEGSIYGYTF	TGTGCCAGCAGCCAAGAAGGGAGCATTTATGGCTACACCTTC